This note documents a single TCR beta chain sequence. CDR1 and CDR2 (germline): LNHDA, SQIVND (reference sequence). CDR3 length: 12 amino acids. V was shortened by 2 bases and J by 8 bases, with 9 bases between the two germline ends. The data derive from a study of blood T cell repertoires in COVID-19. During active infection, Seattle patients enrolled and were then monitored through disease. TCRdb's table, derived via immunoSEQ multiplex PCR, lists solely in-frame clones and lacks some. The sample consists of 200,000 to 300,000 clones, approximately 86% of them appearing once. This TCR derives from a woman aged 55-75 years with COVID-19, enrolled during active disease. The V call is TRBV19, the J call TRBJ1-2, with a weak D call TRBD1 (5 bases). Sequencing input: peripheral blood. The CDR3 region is CASSIWGRGYTF. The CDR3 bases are TGTGCCAGTAGTATATGGGGCAGAGGCTACACCTTC.